Here is one T cell receptor beta chain with its context. Its recognized antigen is unknown. No much larger clone is present one base from it, and per-base qualities are unavailable. This sample stems from a study of cytomegalovirus exposure and HLA in healthy donors (TCRdb year 2017). A note on the overall study: A later analysis indicated that the 130 or so validation repertoires were generated on the platform also employed for the 600 to 750 repertoires of the first cohort. The aim of the study was to test whether cataloging public T cell receptors could identify signatures of past pathogen exposure. Along with the approximately 650-subject first cohort, a separate validation cohort of around 120 different subjects was used. High-throughput TCR immunosequencing, statistical association of individual TCRs with disease status, and machine learning were combined to predict cytomegalovirus infection status.

The donors were included in the validation cohort of approximately 120 subjects, a group kept apart from the roughly 730-subject first cohort. Trimming accounts for 1 base at V and 3 bases at J, while the number of junction bases matched to no gene is 4. The CDR3 runs 15 amino acids, cysteine and phenylalanine included. Solely the CDR3 DNA is kept, with 45 bases framed from the first base. CDR1 and CDR2, per the germline V gene, are SGHRS and YFSETQ. Library preparation used the immunoSEQ multiplex PCR assay. As for how the authors treated the data: A statistical classification framework was built for diagnosing cytomegalovirus status from the catalog of TCR beta chain sequences. The clones in this table, taken by TCRdb from immuneACCESS, are in-frame only. Not every clone is retained; where verified, under half of the shortfall comes from an unresolved V gene, and the cause of the rest is unknown. V, J and clone size reflect that table, while D and trimming were determined from the DNA. The sample table contains over 200,000 clones; only one count was recorded for 70% to 90% of them. The ten largest clonotypes hold about 6% of the sample.

The investigation overall reported the following: The study listed approximately 150 TCR beta chains as associated with cytomegalovirus. The authors suggested that the approach could potentially be extended to other disease states and immunological phenotypes. In both the original and validation cohorts, the classifier was reported to diagnose cytomegalovirus status with high specificity and sensitivity. A few of the identified cytomegalovirus-associated TCR beta chains were confirmed in vitro to be specific for cytomegalovirus antigens. Most TCR sequences were seen in very few donors, while some public TCRs were found in many individuals. Subsequent analysis determined that TCRs grouped into clusters in the first cohort also showed a tendency toward co-occurrence across the roughly 130 validation repertoires, and approximately 94% of cluster scores exceeded 0. A later analysis had no HLA typing for the validation cohort, so co-occurrence there was scored across all 120 or so repertoires.

This TCR was recovered from a woman under 30 in good health and CMV-seronegative. The chain links TRBV5-1 with TRBJ2-1; TRBD2 aligns with 7 central bases. Sequencing used PBMCs. The CDR3 region: CASSLSGGSYNEQFF. The bases are TGCGCCAGCAGCTTGTCCGGCGGGAGCTACAATGAGCAGTTCTTC. Full variable domain (CDR3 extended with the reference TRBV5-1 and TRBJ2-1 proteins): KAGVTQTPRYLIKTRGQQVTLSCSPISGHRSVSWYQQTPGQGLQFLFEYFSETQRNKGNFPGRFSGRQFSNSRSEMNVSTLELGDSALYLCASSLSGGSYNEQFFGPGTRLTVL.